A selection of T cell receptor beta chains follows, all from one sample in a study of CD8+ T cells in alopecia areata. Clones were sequenced by immunoSEQ multiplex PCR, and TCRdb holds only the in-frame ones, with some missing. This table has about 42,000 clones, just over 65% appearing once. The sequencing here drew on CD8+ T cells sorted from blood, taken at week 4, from a patient treated with tofacitinib. Receptor source: a human donor with alopecia areata. Each CDR3 is given with its conserved first and last residue. Fields, in order: V gene, J gene, D gene, clone size, CDR3 protein, CDR3 DNA. The D gene is left open where the match is weak. Clone size appears in some rows only: once, few, many, or a class for an expanded clone.

>TRBV29-1|TRBJ2-7|TRBD2|.
CSVGVGGGDYEQYF
TGCAGCGTTGGAGTCGGGGGAGGGGACTACGAGCAGTACTTC
>TRBV29-1|TRBJ1-2|TRBD1|once
CSVEGTGDYGYTF
TGCAGCGTTGAAGGGACAGGGGATTATGGCTACACCTTC
>TRBV27|TRBJ2-6|.|.
CASSLDSLSGANVLTF
TGTGCCAGCTCTCTGGACAGCCTCTCTGGGGCCAACGTCCTGACTTTC
>TRBV29-1|TRBJ2-2|.|.
CSGYDRDYTGELFF
TGCAGCGGGTACGACAGGGACTACACCGGGGAGCTGTTTTTT
>TRBV30|TRBJ1-1|.|once
CAWKVGGNTEAFF
TGTGCCTGGAAAGTTGGAGGTAACACTGAAGCTTTCTTT
>TRBV11-2|TRBJ2-7|TRBD1|few
CASSAWDRSSYEQYF
TGTGCCAGCAGCGCGTGGGACAGGAGCTCCTACGAGCAGTACTTC
>TRBV27|TRBJ1-6|TRBD1|few
CASSSSGTGFTSLHF
TGTGCCAGCAGTTCTTCCGGGACAGGGTTCACGTCCCTCCACTTT
>TRBV25-1|TRBJ2-7|.|.
CATEGGIGYEQYF
TGTGCCACTGAAGGGGGGATCGGCTACGAGCAGTACTTC
>TRBV6-4|TRBJ2-1|TRBD1|.
CASSEMDRNYNEQFF
TGTGCCAGCAGTGAAATGGACAGGAACTACAATGAGCAGTTCTTC
>TRBV4-3|TRBJ2-1|.|.
CASSVLADNEQFF
TGCGCCAGCAGCGTATTAGCGGACAATGAGCAGTTCTTC
>TRBV4-1|TRBJ2-1|.|.
CASSQRDNEQFF
TGCGCCAGCAGCCAACGAGACAATGAGCAGTTCTTC
>TRBV5-6|TRBJ1-1|.|.
CASSFGGSEAFF
TGTGCCAGCAGCTTCGGGGGATCTGAAGCTTTCTTT
>TRBV10-2|TRBJ1-1|.|.
CASSPTSMNTEAFF
TGCGCCAGCAGTCCGACCTCTATGAACACTGAAGCTTTCTTT
>TRBV10-1|TRBJ1-6|.|.
CASSESSSPLHF
TGCGCCAGCAGTGAGTCGAGTTCACCCCTCCACTTT
>TRBV7-8|TRBJ1-2|.|.
CASSLGDPGEYGYTF
TGTGCCAGCAGCTTAGGGGACCCGGGCGAGTATGGCTACACCTTC
>TRBV12-5|TRBJ2-3|.|.
CASGLGHSTDTQYF
TGTGCTAGTGGACTCGGACATAGTACAGATACGCAGTATTTT
>TRBV29-1|TRBJ2-3|TRBD1|.
CSIPRGRRADTQYF
TGCAGCATACCCAGGGGGCGAAGGGCAGATACGCAGTATTTT
>TRBV4-3|TRBJ1-2|.|.
CASSQETANYGYTF
TGCGCCAGCAGCCAAGAGACAGCTAACTATGGCTACACCTTC
>TRBV27|TRBJ2-2|.|.
CASNLVATNTGELFF
TGTGCCAGCAACTTGGTGGCAACGAACACCGGGGAGCTGTTTTTT
>TRBV7-9|TRBJ2-3|.|few
CASLGTREDTQYF
TGTGCCAGCTTAGGGACCCGCGAGGATACGCAGTATTTT
>TRBV7-9|TRBJ2-7|TRBD2|.
CASSLGEGYEQYF
TGTGCCAGCAGCTTAGGGGAGGGCTACGAGCAGTACTTC
>TRBV7-8|TRBJ2-5|.|.
CASSLIGGPQETQYF
TGTGCCAGCAGCTTAATCGGGGGGCCTCAAGAGACCCAGTACTTC
>TRBV30|TRBJ2-7|TRBD1|.
CAWSVGTGSSYEQYF
TGTGCCTGGAGTGTCGGGACAGGGAGCTCCTACGAGCAGTACTTC
>TRBV9|TRBJ2-1|.|.
CASSVATNEQFF
TGTGCCAGCAGCGTGGCTACCAATGAGCAGTTCTTC
>TRBV1|TRBJ2-3|.|.
CTSSQVRGPSTDTQYF
TGCACCAGCAGCCAAGTTAGGGGCCCGAGCACAGATACGCAGTATTTT
>TRBV19|TRBJ2-6|.|.
CASSSSGGNSGSGANVLTF
TGTGCCAGTAGTTCGTCGGGCGGTAACTCTGGGTCTGGGGCCAACGTCCTGACTTTC
>TRBV29-1|TRBJ2-3|.|.
CSGHTEPSTDTQYF
TGCAGCGGTCACACAGAACCTAGCACAGATACGCAGTATTTT
>TRBV4-3|TRBJ2-5|.|.
CASSQEVADSLGETQYF
TGCGCCAGCAGCCAAGAAGTGGCAGACTCCTTGGGGGAGACCCAGTACTTC
>TRBV10-3|TRBJ2-1|.|.
CAISDRGQYNEQFF
TGTGCCATCAGTGATCGGGGCCAGTACAATGAGCAGTTCTTC
>TRBV6-5|TRBJ1-1|.|.
CASTSEGNTEAFF
TGTGCCAGCACCTCTGAAGGGAACACTGAAGCTTTCTTT
>TRBV25-1|TRBJ1-1|.|few
CASIRGTEAFF
TGTGCCAGCATAAGAGGGACTGAAGCTTTCTTT
>TRBV7-2|TRBJ2-7|TRBD2|.
CASSPTSGSPYEQYF
TGTGCCAGCAGCCCTACTAGCGGGAGTCCCTACGAGCAGTACTTC
>TRBV5-1|TRBJ2-7|.|.
CASRLAWGIYEQYF
TGCGCCAGCAGACTGGCCTGGGGTATCTACGAGCAGTACTTC
>TRBV29-1|TRBJ1-2|.|few
CSVYLGHPYGYTF
TGCAGCGTTTATTTGGGACACCCCTATGGCTACACCTTC
>TRBV5-1|TRBJ2-1|TRBD1|.
CASSKKKGQGTDEQFF
TGCGCCAGCAGCAAGAAGAAGGGACAGGGGACTGATGAGCAGTTCTTC
>TRBV11-2|TRBJ2-3|TRBD2|many
CASSLSLAGGSTDTQYF
TGTGCCAGCAGCTTAAGCCTAGCGGGGGGGAGCACAGATACGCAGTATTTT
>TRBV29-1|TRBJ1-1|.|.
CSVEDLSEAFF
TGCAGCGTTGAAGATCTCAGTGAAGCTTTCTTT
>TRBV29-1|TRBJ2-1|.|few
CSVFETEHTYNEQFF
TGCAGCGTCTTCGAGACTGAACACACCTACAATGAGCAGTTCTTC
>TRBV6-1|TRBJ2-7|TRBD1|.
CASSERQGVTNLYEQYF
TGTGCCAGCAGTGAGAGACAGGGTGTCACGAACCTGTACGAGCAGTACTTC
>TRBV30|TRBJ1-1|.|.
CAWSAGDSEAFF
TGTGCCTGGAGTGCAGGAGACAGCGAAGCTTTCTTT
>TRBV29-1|TRBJ1-1|.|.
CSVEGDTEAFF
TGCAGCGTTGAGGGGGACACTGAAGCTTTCTTT
>TRBV4-3|TRBJ2-7|.|.
CASSQDEGRGYEQYF
TGCGCCAGCAGCCAAGATGAGGGCAGGGGCTACGAGCAGTACTTC
>TRBV5-6|TRBJ1-5|.|.
CASSLLEDSNNQPQHF
TGTGCCAGCAGCTTGTTGGAGGACAGCAACAATCAGCCCCAGCATTTT
>TRBV27|TRBJ2-1|TRBD2|.
CASTPLSGGAGNEQFF
TGTGCCAGCACCCCTCTTAGCGGGGGGGCCGGTAATGAGCAGTTCTTC
>TRBV5-5|TRBJ1-1|.|.
CASSLRLTNTEAFF
TGTGCCAGCAGCTTGAGACTGACGAACACTGAAGCTTTCTTT
>TRBV27|TRBJ2-2|.|.
CASRLDINTGELFF
TGTGCCAGCAGACTTGACATTAACACCGGGGAGCTGTTTTTT
>TRBV15|TRBJ2-7|.|.
CATSKGHTYEQYF
TGTGCCACCAGCAAGGGACACACCTACGAGCAGTACTTC
>TRBV5-6|TRBJ1-2|.|.
CASSLDGGEFNYGYTF
TGTGCCAGCAGCTTGGATGGAGGGGAGTTTAACTATGGCTACACCTTC
>TRBV15|TRBJ2-1|.|.
CATSRGYPYNEQFF
TGTGCCACCAGCAGAGGGTACCCCTACAATGAGCAGTTCTTC
>TRBV2|TRBJ1-2|.|.
CASSEAEGGQFYGYTF
TGTGCCAGCAGTGAAGCTGAAGGAGGACAGTTCTATGGCTACACCTTC
>TRBV7-9|TRBJ2-1|.|.
CASSLAGFDNEQFF
TGTGCCAGCAGCTTAGCAGGTTTCGACAATGAGCAGTTCTTC
>TRBV7-8|TRBJ2-7|TRBD2|.
CASSGTLQRGGYEQYF
TGTGCCAGCAGCGGTACTCTTCAGCGGGGGGGCTACGAGCAGTACTTC
>TRBV6-6|TRBJ2-3|TRBD2|few
CASSYYGGGTDTQYF
TGTGCCAGCAGTTACTACGGGGGGGGCACAGATACGCAGTATTTT
>TRBV4-3|TRBJ2-7|.|few
CASSQELGIYEQYF
TGCGCCAGCAGCCAAGAACTGGGAATCTACGAGCAGTACTTC
>TRBV29-1|TRBJ2-1|.|.
CSGGFEGLSLVDEQFF
TGCAGCGGGGGTTTCGAGGGACTCTCCTTAGTTGATGAGCAGTTCTTC